The present entry profiles one T cell receptor (beta chain) with its context. Its target is not known. One junction end disagrees with the germline gene, perhaps due to a read error. In TCRdb, the reads were re-called with MiXCR into one record per CDR3 protein. The data contain about 830,000 distinct CDR3 sequences, approximately 32% of them seen just once; the ten biggest clones take up roughly 12%. The CDR3 runs 15 residues. The data were obtained in a study of T cell repertoires in cytomegalovirus infection. Study as a whole: Based on public TCR beta signatures, there were indications of CMV infection and of a matching HLA type.

Study results and caveats: Totalled public TCR beta family frequency picked out people who carried CMV plus the relevant HLA. Dominating the ex vivo response were TCR beta clonotypes that were CMV-specific and HLA-C-restricted.

The source is a human donor in good health (CMV status not recorded). Some clones in this sample may be carry-over from other donors' samples. This sample comprised cultured CD8+ T cells from PBMCs, obtained from culture after CMV antigen stimulation. The chain uses TRBV12-3 or TRBV12-4 and TRBJ1-1, with D maybe TRBD1 (5 bases). The CDR3 protein is CANSPARGENTEAFF. CDR3 in DNA: TGTGCCAACAGTCCGGCACGGGGCGAGAACACTGAAGCTTTCTTT.